What follows are 18 T cell receptor beta chains derived from one specimen sequenced in a study of cytomegalovirus exposure and HLA in healthy donors. 60 Vbeta and 13 Jbeta primers were used in PCR. Only in-frame clones appear in the TCRdb table, and some are missing; sequencing was by immunoSEQ multiplex PCR. The sample includes roughly 100,000 clones. The sequenced material came from PBMCs. All receptors come from a man aged 50 to 59 in good health and CMV-seronegative.

The chain links TRBV9 to TRBJ1-2; 11 bases align to TRBD1. The CDR3 extends over 15 amino acids. V gave up 4 bases and J gave up 8 bases; unmatched junction bases: 10. Germline V gives CDR1 SGDLS, CDR2 YYNGEE. The CDR3 is CASSPGTGGMGGYTF. The CDR3 DNA is TGTGCCAGCAGCCCGGGGACAGGGGGTATGGGAGGCTACACCTTC.

The V and J genes are TRBV6-5 and TRBJ1-6; 9 nucleotides line up with TRBD1. The CDR3 is 15 amino acids. V was clipped by 2 bases and J by 13 bases; unmatched bases: 9. Germline CDR1 reads MNHEY; CDR2 reads SVGAGI. CDR3 nucleotides: TGTGCCAGCAGTTACCAACGGGACAGGGATCCCCCCCTCCACTTT. As protein: CASSYQRDRDPPLHF.

The chain employs TRBV20-1 and TRBJ1-1; TRBD1 is a possible D gene (5 bases). This CDR3 has 11 amino acids. Germline-derived CDR1 and CDR2 are DFQATT and SNEGSKA (reference sequence). Trimming stripped 3 bases from V and 5 bases from J, with 7 bases between. CDR3 region: CSASPGTEAFF. Here the CDR3 DNA reads TGCAGTGCTAGTCCAGGGACTGAAGCTTTCTTT.

The rearrangement uses TRBV7-9 and TRBJ2-5, with D uncertain. The CDR3 runs 13 residues. With 1 base removed from V and 4 bases from J, the gap between germline ends came to 7 bases. Germline V gene sequence: CDR1 SEHNR, CDR2 FQNEAQ (reference sequence). In nucleotides, the CDR3 is TGTGCCAGCAGCTTAGTAGGCGGAGAGACCCAGTACTTC. This sequence encodes CASSLVGGETQYF.

V is TRBV18 and J is TRBJ2-2, with TRBD1 as a possible D gene (5 bases). V was trimmed by 7 bases and J by 4 bases, leaving 13 bases between them. CDR1 and CDR2 from the germline V gene are KGHSH and LQKENI. This CDR3 spans 14 amino acids. The CDR3 protein is CASYTGLSTGELFF. The CDR3 DNA reads TGTGCCAGCTATACAGGCCTGAGCACCGGGGAGCTGTTTTTT.

This sequence joins TRBV19 and TRBJ2-7; 8 bases are shared with TRBD1. CDR1 and CDR2 (germline): LNHDA, SQIVND (reference sequence). The CDR3 is made up of 14 amino acids. J was trimmed by 6 bases and V by 5 bases; bases with no gene match: 9. CDR3 bases: TGTGCCAGTAGTTCGACCAGGGGGCGATCCGAGCAGTACTTC. Protein: CASSSTRGRSEQYF.

This sequence joins TRBV6-5 and TRBJ1-1, with D perhaps matching TRBD1 (5 bases). CDR1 and CDR2 from the germline V gene are MNHEY and SVGAGI. This CDR3 is 14 amino acids long. V was trimmed by 2 bases and J by 0 bases, leaving 7 bases between them. The CDR3 DNA reads TGTGCCAGCAGTTACCAACAGGTGAACACTGAAGCTTTCTTT. It codes for CASSYQQVNTEAFF.

Here the CDR3 reads CSVRGAGPGQPQHF. In DNA, the CDR3 is TGCAGCGTTCGGGGGGCAGGGCCGGGGCAGCCCCAGCATTTT. The V call is TRBV29-1, the J call TRBJ1-5; tentatively, D is TRBD1 (6 bases). Trimming cost V 5 bases and J 7 bases, with 18 bases left between them. CDR3 length: 14 amino acids. CDR1 and CDR2 (germline): SQVTM, ANQGSEA. Full variable domain (remainder filled in from reference TRBV29-1 and TRBJ1-5): SAVISQKPSRDICQRGTSLTIQCQVDSQVTMMFWYRQQPGQSLTLIATANQGSEATYESGFVIDKFPISRPNLTFSTLTVSNMSPEDSSIYLCSVRGAGPGQPQHFGDGTRLSIL.

V usage is TRBV19 and J usage is TRBJ1-5, with 11 bases aligning to TRBD1. The germline V gene encodes CDR1 LNHDA and CDR2 SQIVND (reference sequence). The CDR3 runs 16 residues. The J segment lost 7 bases and the V segment lost 3 bases, leaving 8 bases of the junction unmatched. In nucleotides, the CDR3 is TGTGCCAGTAGTATTTTCGGACAGGGGGCTGGACAGCCCCAGCATTTT. The encoded protein is CASSIFGQGAGQPQHF.

DNA for the CDR3: TGTGCCAGCAGCTTAGTGGCCGTTGGGACAGGCAACACTGAAGCTTTCTTT. It translates to CASSLVAVGTGNTEAFF. V usage is TRBV7-2 and J usage is TRBJ1-1; 8 positions agree with TRBD1. This CDR3 spans 17 amino acids. Germline loops: CDR1 SGHTA, CDR2 FQGNSA. V was pared by 1 base and J by 2 bases, with 9 bases of the junction left unmatched.

This chain joins TRBV10-2 and TRBJ2-7, with 11 nucleotides matching TRBD2. The V gene end was trimmed by 7 bases and the J gene end by 7 bases; junction bases not matched to a gene: 9. CDR3 length equals 14 residues. The germline gives CDR1 WSHSY, CDR2 SAAADI. This CDR3 is CASTLAGGTWEQYF. In DNA form, the CDR3 reads TGCGCCAGCACCCTAGCGGGAGGAACGTGGGAGCAGTACTTC.

This chain joins TRBV7-9 and TRBJ2-7; 7 nucleotides agree with TRBD1. The CDR3 covers 15 residues. From germline, CDR1 is SEHNR and CDR2 FQNEAQ (reference sequence). The V and J ends lost 1 base and 2 bases, in that order; junction bases with no gene match: 5. The chain's CDR3 is CASSLDRGFTYEQYF. The CDR3 DNA reads TGTGCCAGCAGCTTAGACAGGGGTTTCACCTACGAGCAGTACTTC.

The chain is built from TRBV19 and TRBJ1-1; D is undetermined. This CDR3 spans 15 amino acids. V gave up 5 bases and J gave up 3 bases, with 16 bases separating them. Germline V gene lookup returns CDR1 LNHDA and CDR2 SQIVND (reference sequence). The CDR3 DNA follows: TGTGCCAGTAGTGAGGCGGGAGCTTGGGACACTGAAGCTTTCTTT. It translates to CASSEAGAWDTEAFF.

A note on this clone: Within the sample, other DNA sequences also encode this same CDR3. The CDR3 region is CASKVRGLSEQYF. CDR3 DNA: TGTGCCAGCAAGGTCAGGGGGCTGAGTGAGCAGTACTTC. This chain joins TRBV6-5 and TRBJ2-7; 8 positions agree with TRBD1. The V gene end was trimmed by 7 bases and the J gene end by 7 bases; junction bases not matched to a gene: 9. CDR3 length: 13 residues. CDR1 MNHEY and CDR2 SVGAGI come from the germline V gene.

V gene TRBV11-1 combines with J gene TRBJ2-7; 12 positions agree with TRBD2. Per germline, CDR1 SGHAT and CDR2 FQDESV (reference sequence). V shed 5 bases and J 2 bases; nucleotides not matched to a gene: 13. CDR3 length: 18 residues. The CDR3 spells CASSATHSSGRAPYEQYF. The CDR3 bases are TGTGCCAGCAGCGCTACCCATTCTAGCGGGAGGGCCCCCTACGAGCAGTACTTC.

The J gene is TRBJ2-5, the V gene TRBV9; D perhaps matches TRBD2 (7 bases). The CDR3 length is 13 residues. V lost 7 bases, J lost 2 bases, and 12 bases lay in between. The germline V gene has CDR1 SGDLS and CDR2 YYNGEE. This CDR3 reads CASSAGAQETQYF. In DNA form, the CDR3 reads TGTGCCAGCTCTGCGGGGGCTCAAGAGACCCAGTACTTC.

The genes are TRBV6-5 and TRBJ2-1, with 9 bases fitting TRBD2. The length of the CDR3 is 14 residues. J lost 5 bases, V lost 6 bases, and 5 bases had no gene match. Germline lookup yields CDR1 MNHEY and CDR2 SVGAGI. The CDR3, as DNA: TGTGCCAGCAGCCCCCAGCGGGGGGACAATGAGCAGTTCTTC. Translated, it gives CASSPQRGDNEQFF.

The chain joins TRBV25-1 to TRBJ1-1; the D is unclear. CDR3 size: 15 residues. Trimming shortened V by 2 bases and J by 4 bases, and 14 bases separated the two germline ends. Germline V CDR1 and CDR2: MGHDK, SYGVNS. The chain's CDR3 is CASSEGGSGATEAFF. The CDR3 region has the DNA TGTGCCAGCAGTGAAGGAGGTAGTGGTGCCACTGAAGCTTTCTTT.